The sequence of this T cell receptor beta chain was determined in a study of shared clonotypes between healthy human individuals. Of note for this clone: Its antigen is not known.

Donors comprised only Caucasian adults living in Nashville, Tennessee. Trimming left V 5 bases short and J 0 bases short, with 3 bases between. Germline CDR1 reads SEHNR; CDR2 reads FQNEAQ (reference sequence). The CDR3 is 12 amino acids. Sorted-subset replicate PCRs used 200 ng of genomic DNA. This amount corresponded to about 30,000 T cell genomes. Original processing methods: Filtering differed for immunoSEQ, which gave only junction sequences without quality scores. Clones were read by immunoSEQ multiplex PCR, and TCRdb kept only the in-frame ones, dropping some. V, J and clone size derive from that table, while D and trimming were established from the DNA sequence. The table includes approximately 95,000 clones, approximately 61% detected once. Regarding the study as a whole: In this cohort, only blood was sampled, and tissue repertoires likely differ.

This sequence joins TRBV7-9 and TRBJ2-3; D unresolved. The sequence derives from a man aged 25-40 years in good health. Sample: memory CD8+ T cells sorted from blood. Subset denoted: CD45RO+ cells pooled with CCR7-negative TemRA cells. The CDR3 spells CASSGSTDTQYF. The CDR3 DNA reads TGTGCCAGCAGCGGAAGCACAGATACGCAGTATTTT.